One TCR beta chain is described in this entry. The data derive from a study of shared clonotypes between healthy human individuals. The length of the CDR3 is 14 residues. With 10 bases removed from V and 5 bases from J, the gap between germline ends came to 19 bases. Per the germline V gene, CDR1 is SGHNT and CDR2 is YYREEE (reference sequence). Naive CD8 populations comprised CD45RO-negative cells positively selected for CCR7, excluding terminally differentiated effector memory CD45RA+ cells. Clones were read by immunoSEQ multiplex PCR, and TCRdb kept only the in-frame ones, dropping some. Of roughly 590,000 clones in the sample, 95% were seen once.

The sample was naive CD8+ T cells sorted from blood. The TCR was taken from a woman in her 30s in good health. The chain recombines TRBV5-4 with TRBJ2-1, with D possibly being TRBD2 (5 bases). The CDR3 DNA is TGTGCCGTACATCTAACGAACGGGAACAATGAGCAGTTCTTC. Translated, it gives CAVHLTNGNNEQFF.